Below, 5 T cell receptor beta chains from the same sample are listed, as sequenced in a study of blood T cell repertoires in COVID-19. Clones were read by immunoSEQ multiplex PCR, and TCRdb kept only the in-frame ones, dropping some. Counted here are about 170,000 clones, approximately 82% occurring once; the ten biggest clones make up about 10%. The specimen was peripheral blood. All receptors come from a woman of 80 years or more with active or convalescent COVID-19.

The J gene is TRBJ2-3, the V gene TRBV7-3; 7 bases fit TRBD1. V lost 3 bases, J lost 6 bases, and 3 bases stayed unmatched. Germline V gives CDR1 SGHTA, CDR2 FQGTGA. The CDR3 sequence is 13 residues long. CDR3 sequence reads: CASSFLTGDTQYF. For the CDR3, the DNA is TGTGCCAGCAGCTTTTTGACAGGGGATACGCAGTATTTT.

The chain uses TRBV19 and TRBJ1-5; possible D gene TRBD1, 5 bases. Deletions cut 0 bases from V and 7 bases from J, with 13 bases between. This CDR3 contains 15 residues. The V gene's germline CDR1 is LNHDA and CDR2 SQIVND (reference sequence). CDR3: CASSIDLWRGQPQHF. The CDR3 DNA follows: TGTGCCAGTAGTATAGATCTATGGAGGGGCCAGCCCCAGCATTTT.

The rearrangement joins TRBV28 to TRBJ1-1; D ambiguous. With 5 bases removed from V and 4 bases from J, the gap between germline ends came to 11 bases. CDR3 length: 13 residues. Germline V gene data show CDR1 as MDHEN and CDR2 as SYDVKM. The CDR3 spells CASSGSGSTEAFF. CDR3 coding DNA: TGTGCCAGCAGTGGAAGCGGGTCCACTGAAGCTTTCTTT.

The chain uses TRBV5-1 and TRBJ2-5; TRBD2 agrees at 8 bases. CDR1 is SGHRS, CDR2 YFSETQ, per germline. V lost 4 bases and J lost 5; bases outside the gene matches: 7. This CDR3 has 14 residues. This CDR3 reads CASSRSGSTETQYF. The CDR3 DNA sequence: TGCGCCAGCAGCCGAAGCGGGAGTACCGAGACCCAGTACTTC.

This chain joins TRBV6-5 and TRBJ2-7, with TRBD2 matching 11 bases. In germline, CDR1 is MNHEY, CDR2 SVGAGI. Trimming at V came to 7 bases and at J to 5 bases, leaving 10 bases not matched to a gene. This CDR3 is built from 15 residues. This CDR3 reads CASTTRLAGNHEQYF. CDR3 coding DNA: TGTGCCAGCACCACCCGACTAGCGGGAAACCACGAGCAGTACTTC.